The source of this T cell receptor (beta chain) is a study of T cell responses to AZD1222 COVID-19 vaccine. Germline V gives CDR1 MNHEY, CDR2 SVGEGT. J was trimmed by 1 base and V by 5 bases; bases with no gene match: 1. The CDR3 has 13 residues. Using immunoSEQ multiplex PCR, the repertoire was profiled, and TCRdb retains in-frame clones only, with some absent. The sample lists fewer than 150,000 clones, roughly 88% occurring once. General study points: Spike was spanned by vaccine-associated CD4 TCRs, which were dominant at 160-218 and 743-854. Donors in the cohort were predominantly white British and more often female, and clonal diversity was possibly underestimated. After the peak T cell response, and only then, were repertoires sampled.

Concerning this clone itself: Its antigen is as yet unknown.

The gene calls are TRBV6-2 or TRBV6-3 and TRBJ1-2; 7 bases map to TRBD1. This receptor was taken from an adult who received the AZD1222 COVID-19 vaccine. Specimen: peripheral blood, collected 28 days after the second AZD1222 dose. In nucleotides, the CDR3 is TGTGCCAGCAGTGACAGGGTTAACTATGGCTACACCTTC. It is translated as CASSDRVNYGYTF.